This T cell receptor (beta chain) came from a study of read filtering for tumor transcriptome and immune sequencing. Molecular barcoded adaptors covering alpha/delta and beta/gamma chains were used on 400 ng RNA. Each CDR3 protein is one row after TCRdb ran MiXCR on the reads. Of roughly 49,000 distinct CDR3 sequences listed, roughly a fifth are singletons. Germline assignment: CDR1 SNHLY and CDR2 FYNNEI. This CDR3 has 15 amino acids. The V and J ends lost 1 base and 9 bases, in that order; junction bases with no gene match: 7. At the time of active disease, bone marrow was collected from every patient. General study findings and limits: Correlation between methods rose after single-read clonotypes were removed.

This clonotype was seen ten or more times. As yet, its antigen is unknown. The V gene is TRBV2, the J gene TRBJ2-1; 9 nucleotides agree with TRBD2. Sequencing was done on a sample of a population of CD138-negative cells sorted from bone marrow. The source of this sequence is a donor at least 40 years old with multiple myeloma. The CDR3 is CASSEGLAGISEQFF. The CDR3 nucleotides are TGTGCCAGCAGTGAAGGGCTAGCGGGAATCAGTGAGCAGTTCTTC.